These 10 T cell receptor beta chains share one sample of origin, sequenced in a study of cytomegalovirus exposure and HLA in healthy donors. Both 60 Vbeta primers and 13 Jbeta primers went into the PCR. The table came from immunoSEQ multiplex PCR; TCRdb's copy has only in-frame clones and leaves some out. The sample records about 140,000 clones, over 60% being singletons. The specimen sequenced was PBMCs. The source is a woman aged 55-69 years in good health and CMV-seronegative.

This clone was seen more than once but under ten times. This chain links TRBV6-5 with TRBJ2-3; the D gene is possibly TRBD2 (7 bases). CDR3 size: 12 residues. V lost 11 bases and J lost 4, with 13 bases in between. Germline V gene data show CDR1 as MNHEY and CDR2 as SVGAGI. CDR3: CAAGRGSDTQYF. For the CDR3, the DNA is TGTGCCGCAGGGAGGGGGTCAGATACGCAGTATTTT.

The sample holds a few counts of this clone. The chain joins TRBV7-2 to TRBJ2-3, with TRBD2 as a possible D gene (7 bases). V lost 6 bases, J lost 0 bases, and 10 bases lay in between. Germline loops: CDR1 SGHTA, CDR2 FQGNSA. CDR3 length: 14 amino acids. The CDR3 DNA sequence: TGTGCCAGCAGTAGGGGGGGAAGCACAGATACGCAGTATTTT. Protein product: CASSRGGSTDTQYF.

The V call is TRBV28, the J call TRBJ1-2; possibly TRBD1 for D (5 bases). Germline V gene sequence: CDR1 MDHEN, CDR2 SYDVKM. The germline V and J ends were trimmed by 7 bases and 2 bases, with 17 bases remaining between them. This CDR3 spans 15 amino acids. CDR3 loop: CASNTPGPGNYGYTF. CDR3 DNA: TGTGCCAGCAACACCCCTGGGCCAGGGAACTATGGCTACACCTTC.

The DNA of the CDR3 is TGTGCCAGCAGATTGGGCGGGGCGGGAGGTACCTACGAGCAGTACTTC. Its protein product is CASRLGGAGGTYEQYF. This rearrangement joins TRBV6-6 to TRBJ2-7; 8 bases are a match to TRBD2. The CDR3 has 16 residues. Losses at the gene ends were 6 bases for V and 2 bases for J; bases not matched to a gene: 12. Germline V gene sequence: CDR1 MNHNY, CDR2 SVGAGI (reference sequence).

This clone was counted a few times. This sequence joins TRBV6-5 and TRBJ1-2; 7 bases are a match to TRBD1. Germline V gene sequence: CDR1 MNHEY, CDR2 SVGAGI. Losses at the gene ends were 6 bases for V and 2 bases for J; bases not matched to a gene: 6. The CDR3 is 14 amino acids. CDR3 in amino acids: CASRKDRLNYGYTF. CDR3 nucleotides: TGTGCCAGCAGGAAGGACAGGCTGAACTATGGCTACACCTTC.

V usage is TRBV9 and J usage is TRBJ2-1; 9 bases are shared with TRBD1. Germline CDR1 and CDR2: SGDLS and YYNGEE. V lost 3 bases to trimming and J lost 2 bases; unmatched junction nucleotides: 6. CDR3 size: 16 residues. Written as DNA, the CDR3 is TGTGCCAGCAGCGCCATGGGACAGGGAGCCTACAATGAGCAGTTCTTC. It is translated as CASSAMGQGAYNEQFF.

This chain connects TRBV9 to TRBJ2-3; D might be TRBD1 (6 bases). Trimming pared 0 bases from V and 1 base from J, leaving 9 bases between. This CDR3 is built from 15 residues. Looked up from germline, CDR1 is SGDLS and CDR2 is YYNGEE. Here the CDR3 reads CASSVVEGGTDTQYF. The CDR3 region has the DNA TGTGCCAGCAGCGTAGTCGAGGGGGGCACAGATACGCAGTATTTT.

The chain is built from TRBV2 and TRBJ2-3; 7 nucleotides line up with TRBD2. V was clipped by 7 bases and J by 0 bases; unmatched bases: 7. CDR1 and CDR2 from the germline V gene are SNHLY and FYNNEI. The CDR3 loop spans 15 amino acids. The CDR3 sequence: CASMSLAASTDTQYF. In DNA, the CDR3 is TGTGCCAGCATGTCCCTAGCGGCTAGCACAGATACGCAGTATTTT. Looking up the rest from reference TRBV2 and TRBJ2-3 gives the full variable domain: EPEVTQTPSHQVTQMGQEVILRCVPISNHLYFYWYRQILGQKVEFLVSFYNNEISEKSEIFDDQFSVERPDGSNFTLKIRSTKLEDSAMYFCASMSLAASTDTQYFGPGTRLTVL.

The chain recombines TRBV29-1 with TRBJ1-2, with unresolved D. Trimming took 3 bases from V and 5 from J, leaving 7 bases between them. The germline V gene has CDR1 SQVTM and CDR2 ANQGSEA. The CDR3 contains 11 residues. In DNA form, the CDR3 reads TGCAGCGTTGACGAGGGTTATGGCTACACCTTC. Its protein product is CSVDEGYGYTF.

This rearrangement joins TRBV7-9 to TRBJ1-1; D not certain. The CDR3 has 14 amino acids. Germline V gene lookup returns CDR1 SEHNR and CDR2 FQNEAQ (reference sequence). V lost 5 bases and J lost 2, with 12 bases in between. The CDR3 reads CASSHLDTNTEAFF. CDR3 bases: TGTGCCAGCAGCCACTTAGACACCAACACTGAAGCTTTCTTT. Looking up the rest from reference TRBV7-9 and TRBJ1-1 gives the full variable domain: DTGVSQNPRHKITKRGQNVTFRCDPISEHNRLYWYRQTLGQGPEFLTYFQNEAQLEKSRLLSDRFSAERPKGSFSTLEIQRTEQGDSAMYLCASSHLDTNTEAFFGQGTRLTVV.